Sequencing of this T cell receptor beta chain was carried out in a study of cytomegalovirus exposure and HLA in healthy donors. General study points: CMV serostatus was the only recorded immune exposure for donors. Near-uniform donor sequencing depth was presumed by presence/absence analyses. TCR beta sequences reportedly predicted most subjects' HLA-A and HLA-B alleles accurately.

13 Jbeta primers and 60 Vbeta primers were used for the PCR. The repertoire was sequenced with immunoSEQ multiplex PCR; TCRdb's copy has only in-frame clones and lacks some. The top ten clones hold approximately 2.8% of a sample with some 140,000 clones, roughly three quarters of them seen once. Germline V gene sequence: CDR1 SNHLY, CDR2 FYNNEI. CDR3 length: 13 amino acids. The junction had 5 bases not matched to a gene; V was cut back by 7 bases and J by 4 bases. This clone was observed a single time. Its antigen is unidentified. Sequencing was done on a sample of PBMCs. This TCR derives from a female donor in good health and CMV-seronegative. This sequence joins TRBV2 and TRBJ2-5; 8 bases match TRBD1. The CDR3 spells CASMQGAGETQYF. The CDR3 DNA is TGTGCCAGCATGCAGGGGGCAGGAGAGACCCAGTACTTC.